These 30 T cell receptor beta chains were sequenced from one sample in a study of immune evolution from preneoplasia to lung adenocarcinoma. TCRdb's table, derived via immunoSEQ multiplex PCR, lists solely in-frame clones and lacks some. The table shows roughly 40,000 clones, with about 74% occurring only once. The sequencing sample was made of FFPE invasive lung adenocarcinoma tissue. The receptors here all came from a person aged 55-75 years with lung adenocarcinoma.

The chain couples TRBV18 to TRBJ2-7; D may be TRBD2 (5 bases). Trimming removed 6 bases at V and 6 bases at J, with 9 bases between. The CDR3 loop spans 11 amino acids. Germline V gene sequence: CDR1 KGHSH, CDR2 LQKENI. Written as DNA, the CDR3 is TGTGCCAGCTCGTGGGCGGGCGAGCAGTACTTC. It encodes CASSWAGEQYF.

This clone showed up just a few times. This chain joins TRBV5-4 and TRBJ2-1; 13 nucleotides line up with TRBD2. After removal of 6 bases from V and 5 bases from J, the junction contained 2 bases not matched to a gene. The CDR3 is made up of 14 amino acids. Germline V gene lookup returns CDR1 SGHNT and CDR2 YYREEE (reference sequence). CDR3 bases: TGTGCCAGCAAGACTAGCGGGAGGAACAATGAGCAGTTCTTC. It translates to CASKTSGRNNEQFF.

The rearrangement links TRBV6-6 to TRBJ1-1, with TRBD1 identical over 8 bases. Germline lookup yields CDR1 MNHNY and CDR2 SVGAGI (reference sequence). This CDR3 has 15 residues. J lost 1 base, V lost 6 bases, and 7 bases had no gene match. The CDR3 loop is CASSREGQENTEAFF. In DNA form, the CDR3 reads TGTGCCAGCAGCCGCGAGGGACAGGAGAACACTGAAGCTTTCTTT.

This clone was observed a few times. V is TRBV11-3 and J is TRBJ2-3; TRBD2 might be the D (6 bases). Germline assignment: CDR1 SGHNT and CDR2 YENEEA. This CDR3 is built from 13 residues. V lost 5 bases and J 7 bases, leaving 13 bases between the germline ends. In DNA, the CDR3 is TGTGCCAGCAGCGGGGGGAGTGGAAATACGCAGTATTTT. Its protein is CASSGGSGNTQYF.

J is TRBJ2-7 and V is TRBV9, with 9 nucleotides matching TRBD2. Germline CDR1 SGDLS, CDR2 YYNGEE. With V trimmed by 3 bases and J by 6 bases, 4 bases remained unmatched. This CDR3 is 13 amino acids long. CDR3 sequence: CASSAGLAREQYF. The CDR3 nucleotides are TGTGCCAGCAGCGCGGGACTAGCTCGCGAGCAGTACTTC. The complete variable domain, with remaining parts taken from reference TRBV9 and TRBJ2-7, reads DSGVTQTPKHLITATGQRVTLRCSPRSGDLSVYWYQQSLDQGLQFLIQYYNGEERAKGNILERFSAQQFPDLHSELNLSSLELGDSALYFCASSAGLAREQYFGPGTRLTVT.

This sequence joins TRBV28 and TRBJ1-5, with D unclear. Germline CDR1 MDHEN, CDR2 SYDVKM. The V end was cut by 3 bases, the J end by 5 bases, with 11 bases between. The CDR3 is 14 amino acids. Here the CDR3 reads CASSLRRVHQPQHF. In nucleotides, the CDR3 is TGTGCCAGCAGTTTGCGTAGGGTCCATCAGCCCCAGCATTTT.

V and J are TRBV30 and TRBJ1-2; tentative D call: TRBD1 (6 bases). The germline V gene encodes CDR1 GTSNPN and CDR2 SVGIG (reference sequence). V lost 0 bases, J lost 5 bases, and 7 bases lay in between. CDR3 size: 12 residues. CDR3 in amino acids: CAWSVQGYGYTF. CDR3 sequence (DNA): TGTGCCTGGAGTGTACAGGGATATGGCTACACCTTC.

As DNA, the CDR3 is TGTGCCAGTAGTATCCCCTCTGGAAACACCATATATTTT. Its translation: CASSIPSGNTIYF. The gene calls are TRBV19 and TRBJ1-3; D not certain. Germline V lookup: CDR1 LNHDA, CDR2 SQIVND (reference sequence). The CDR3 spans 13 residues. The V and J ends lost 3 bases and 0 bases respectively, with 3 bases between them.

V and J are TRBV5-1 and TRBJ1-1, with TRBD1 matching 7 bases. V gave up 2 bases and J gave up 4 bases; unmatched junction bases: 11. The CDR3 runs 16 residues. CDR1 SGHRS and CDR2 YFSETQ come from the germline V gene. In DNA form, the CDR3 reads TGCGCCAGCAGCTTCCGGGACAGCTCAACGGGCACTGAAGCTTTCTTT. Translated, it gives CASSFRDSSTGTEAFF.

This rearrangement joins TRBV4-1 to TRBJ1-1; 8 bases line up with TRBD1. The CDR3 is 15 amino acids. The trim removed 1 base at V and 7 bases at J, leaving 8 bases unmatched. Per germline, CDR1 MGHRA and CDR2 YSYEKL. This CDR3 reads CASSQGGTGRGEAFF. The CDR3 coding sequence is TGCGCCAGCAGCCAAGGTGGGACAGGACGTGGTGAAGCTTTCTTT.

A remark on this clone: One end of the junction fails to match germline, which may point to a read error. This specimen includes other DNA sequences encoding the same CDR3. The J gene is TRBJ2-3, the V gene TRBV28; a weak D match, TRBD1 (5 bases). CDR3 length: 15 residues. Germline CDR1 and CDR2: MDHEN and SYDVKM. CDR3 coding DNA: TGTGCTAGCAGTTTATCAGGGCCCTCTCCTGATACGCAGTATTTT. Residues: CASSLSGPSPDTQYF.

J is TRBJ2-3 and V is TRBV29-1; possible D gene TRBD1, 6 bases. Germline lookup yields CDR1 SQVTM and CDR2 ANQGSEA. V was clipped by 7 bases and J by 2 bases, with 13 bases between them. The CDR3 length is 13 residues. CDR3 sequence (DNA): TGCAGCGCACAGGGAAGTTACACAGATACGCAGTATTTT. Amino acids: CSAQGSYTDTQYF.

This sequence joins TRBV27 and TRBJ2-1; 13 bases align to TRBD2. CDR3 length equals 15 residues. Unmatched junction bases numbered 4, after V lost 5 bases and J lost 6 bases. The germline gives CDR1 MNHEY, CDR2 SMNVEV (reference sequence). CDR3 protein: CASSQRTSGSNEQFF. Here the CDR3 DNA reads TGTGCCAGCAGTCAAAGGACTAGCGGGAGCAATGAGCAGTTCTTC.

The chain joins TRBV5-1 to TRBJ2-7; D uncertain. This CDR3 is built from 14 residues. Per the germline V gene, CDR1 is SGHRS and CDR2 is YFSETQ. V lost 5 bases, J lost 0 bases, and 12 bases lay in between. CDR3 nucleotide sequence: TGCGCCAGCAGAGTATCTCCTGTCTCCTACGAGCAGTACTTC. Residues: CASRVSPVSYEQYF.

The chain joins TRBV9 to TRBJ2-1; D ambiguous. V lost 2 bases and J lost 2, with 11 bases in between. Germline values: CDR1 SGDLS, CDR2 YYNGEE. The CDR3 is 15 residues long. The CDR3 sequence: CASSVGSIPYNEQFF. CDR3 bases: TGTGCCAGCAGCGTCGGCAGTATCCCCTACAATGAGCAGTTCTTC.

The chain employs TRBV6-1 and TRBJ1-5; D gene uncertain. Between the trimmed V and J ends, which lost 3 bases and 1 base, there was a span of 10 bases. CDR1 and CDR2 (germline): MNHNS, SASEGT. The CDR3 runs to 15 residues. The CDR3 loop reads CASSEEGLSNQPQHF. The CDR3 DNA follows: TGTGCCAGCAGTGAGGAAGGGCTGAGCAATCAGCCCCAGCATTTT.

The chain combines TRBV7-2 with TRBJ2-1; 9 positions match TRBD2. V trimming: 3 bases; J trimming: 9 bases; junction bases outside the gene matches: 9. The CDR3 sequence is 15 residues long. Germline V gene sequence: CDR1 SGHTA, CDR2 FQGNSA. CDR3 region: CASSFAGGPGTEQFF. CDR3 nucleotide sequence: TGTGCCAGCAGCTTTGCGGGAGGGCCGGGGACTGAGCAGTTCTTC. The full variable domain, rest sourced from reference TRBV7-2 and TRBJ2-1, is GAGVSQSPSNKVTEKGKDVELRCDPISGHTALYWYRQSLGQGLEFLIYFQGNSAPDKSGLPSDRFSAERTGGSVSTLTIQRTQQEDSAVYLCASSFAGGPGTEQFFGPGTRLTVL.

This chain uses TRBV28 with TRBJ1-2; 8 nucleotides match TRBD1. Germline CDR1 and CDR2: MDHEN and SYDVKM. The CDR3 contains 15 residues. J was trimmed by 4 bases and V by 4 bases; bases with no gene match: 8. CDR3 residues: CASSSSGTGSYGYTF. The DNA for the CDR3 is TGTGCCAGCAGTTCCTCCGGGACAGGATCCTATGGCTACACCTTC.

This rearrangement joins TRBV5-1 to TRBJ1-1, with 8 bases that match TRBD1. Germline V gene lookup returns CDR1 SGHRS and CDR2 YFSETQ. V lost 1 base to trimming and J lost 0 bases; unmatched junction nucleotides: 5. The CDR3 has 16 amino acids. CDR3 sequence (DNA): TGCGCCAGCAGCTTGTCCCAGGGGGCCTTGAACACTGAAGCTTTCTTT. Encoded protein: CASSLSQGALNTEAFF.

The rearrangement links TRBV4-1 to TRBJ2-3; 9 nucleotides match TRBD2. Germline loops: CDR1 MGHRA, CDR2 YSYEKL. Trimming took 4 bases from V and 2 from J; bases not matched to a gene: 7. This CDR3 is 16 amino acids long. The CDR3 DNA follows: TGCGCCAGCAGCCCGGGACTAGCAGACTCCACAGATACGCAGTATTTT. Translated: CASSPGLADSTDTQYF.

V usage is TRBV19 and J usage is TRBJ2-4, with a possible D match to TRBD2 (5 bases). Trimming shortened V by 4 bases and J by 4 bases, and 14 bases separated the two germline ends. Per germline, CDR1 LNHDA and CDR2 SQIVND (reference sequence). CDR3 length: 15 amino acids. The CDR3 sequence: CASSRSWEFKNIQYF. The CDR3 region has the DNA TGTGCCAGTAGTAGGAGCTGGGAGTTTAAAAACATTCAGTACTTC.

The rearrangement uses TRBV7-9 and TRBJ2-5, with D possibly TRBD1 on 5 matching bases. Germline loops: CDR1 SEHNR, CDR2 FQNEAQ (reference sequence). The V end was cut by 5 bases, the J end by 4 bases, with 14 bases between. This CDR3 region has 14 residues. The CDR3 region is CASSPARGRETQYF. The CDR3 nucleotides are TGTGCCAGCAGCCCGGCAAGGGGTCGAGAGACCCAGTACTTC. The full variable domain, in which reference TRBV7-9 and TRBJ2-5 provide the parts outside the CDR3, is DTGVSQNPRHKITKRGQNVTFRCDPISEHNRLYWYRQTLGQGPEFLTYFQNEAQLEKSRLLSDRFSAERPKGSFSTLEIQRTEQGDSAMYLCASSPARGRETQYFGPGTRLLVL.

The V call is TRBV2, the J call TRBJ2-1; TRBD2 matches at 13 bases. The V gene's germline CDR1 is SNHLY and CDR2 FYNNEI. This CDR3 has 14 residues. The V gene end was trimmed by 7 bases and the J gene end by 15 bases; junction bases not matched to a gene: 12. CDR3 in DNA: TGTGCCAGCATTGGACTAGCGGGGGCTCCCCCGGCGTTCTTC. It codes for CASIGLAGAPPAFF.

The chain carries TRBV5-5 and TRBJ2-7, with 7 positions matching TRBD1. This CDR3 has 16 residues. The V gene end was trimmed by 1 base and the J gene end by 1 base; junction bases not matched to a gene: 8. Germline V CDR1 and CDR2: SGHKS, YYEKEE (reference sequence). This CDR3 is CASSLYYPGGSYEQYF. Here the CDR3 DNA reads TGTGCCAGCAGCTTGTATTACCCAGGGGGTTCCTACGAGCAGTACTTC.

The gene calls are TRBV2 and TRBJ1-1, with 8 positions matching TRBD1. The CDR3 totals 14 residues. CDR1 SNHLY and CDR2 FYNNEI come from the germline V gene. Germline trimming cut 6 bases from V and 5 bases from J; bases unmatched to any gene: 8. CDR3 bases: TGTGCCAGCAGACCAGGGGGCAGGGAAACTGAAGCTTTCTTT. Its translation: CASRPGGRETEAFF.

The chain recombines TRBV11-1 with TRBJ2-3; maybe TRBD2 (6 bases). The CDR3 runs to 14 residues. Germline CDR1 reads SGHAT; CDR2 reads FQDESV (reference sequence). The V end lost 3 bases, the J end lost 4 bases, and 11 bases lay between the germline ends. CDR3 amino acids: CASSFRLVADTQYF. CDR3 in DNA: TGTGCCAGCAGCTTTAGACTAGTCGCAGATACGCAGTATTTT. Full variable domain (rest looked up from reference TRBV11-1 and TRBJ2-3): EAEVAQSPRYKITEKSQAVAFWCDPISGHATLYWYRQILGQGPELLVQFQDESVVDDSQLPKDRFSAERLKGVDSTLKIQPAELGDSAMYLCASSFRLVADTQYFGPGTRLTVL.

The CDR3 is CSASAVDTQYF. The CDR3 DNA is TGCAGTGCCTCGGCGGTAGATACGCAGTATTTT. This chain connects TRBV20-1 to TRBJ2-3; D uncertain. The germline V and J ends were trimmed by 6 bases and 5 bases, with 9 bases remaining between them. CDR1 is DFQATT, CDR2 SNEGSKA, per germline (reference sequence). There are 11 residues in the CDR3.

The chain carries TRBV5-1 and TRBJ2-7; no clear D. CDR1 is SGHRS, CDR2 YFSETQ, per germline. The ends were cut back, 3 bases at V and 1 base at J, with 8 bases in the middle. The CDR3 is 13 residues long. CDR3 sequence (DNA): TGCGCCAGCAGCTCGGACGGATCCTACGAGCAGTACTTC. This gives the protein CASSSDGSYEQYF.

This clone is a singleton in its sample. This rearrangement joins TRBV19 to TRBJ2-2, with no clear D. The germline V gene has CDR1 LNHDA and CDR2 SQIVND (reference sequence). The CDR3 has 13 residues. V was clipped by 1 base and J by 6 bases, with 6 bases between them. CDR3 in amino acids: CASSIGQPGELFF. Here the CDR3 DNA reads TGTGCCAGTAGTATAGGCCAGCCCGGGGAGCTGTTTTTT. The full variable domain, in which reference TRBV19 and TRBJ2-2 provide the parts outside the CDR3, is DGGITQSPKYLFRKEGQNVTLSCEQNLNHDAMYWYRQDPGQGLRLIYYSQIVNDFQKGDIAEGYSVSREKKESFPLTVTSAQKNPTAFYLCASSIGQPGELFFGEGSRLTVL.

The CDR3, as DNA: TGTGCCAGTAGTATAGCTTTTAGGGCAGGGGGAATCTACAATGAGCAGTTCTTC. Translation gives CASSIAFRAGGIYNEQFF. V gene TRBV19 combines with J gene TRBJ2-1, with 7 positions matching TRBD1. CDR1 is LNHDA and CDR2 is SQIVND in the germline V gene (reference sequence). There are 18 residues in the CDR3. Losses at the gene ends were 1 base for V and 3 bases for J; bases not matched to a gene: 12.